The 20 T cell receptor beta chains in this list originate from one sample, sequenced in a study of blood T cell repertoires in COVID-19. Sequenced by immunoSEQ multiplex PCR; TCRdb stores in-frame clones only, minus some. The table includes approximately 160,000 clones, around four fifths detected once. The sequenced sample consisted of peripheral blood. The origin of the receptors is a woman aged 80 or over with acute or convalescent COVID-19.

This clone showed up just once. The V call is TRBV5-1, the J call TRBJ1-1; D possibly corresponds to TRBD1 (6 bases). The germline V gene has CDR1 SGHRS and CDR2 YFSETQ. V gave up 0 bases and J gave up 0 bases, with 9 bases separating them. The CDR3 has 15 amino acids. The CDR3 loop reads CASSLAGAVNTEAFF. The CDR3 DNA is TGCGCCAGCAGCTTGGCAGGGGCGGTGAACACTGAAGCTTTCTTT.

The J gene is TRBJ2-1, the V gene TRBV25-1; TRBD2 matches 12 bases. CDR3 length equals 15 residues. The V and J ends lost 3 bases and 7 bases, in that order; junction bases with no gene match: 4. From germline, CDR1 is MGHDK and CDR2 SYGVNS. CDR3: CASSDGLAGRNEQFF. The CDR3 nucleotides are TGTGCCAGCAGTGATGGACTAGCGGGGCGGAATGAGCAGTTCTTC.

The rearrangement joins TRBV19 to TRBJ2-1; D might be TRBD2 (6 bases). Trimming removed 3 bases at V and 4 bases at J, with 13 bases between. This CDR3 region has 15 residues. Germline values: CDR1 LNHDA, CDR2 SQIVND (reference sequence). Here the CDR3 reads CASSIWGGKYNEQFF. In DNA, the CDR3 is TGTGCCAGTAGTATTTGGGGCGGGAAATACAATGAGCAGTTCTTC.

This chain connects TRBV9 to TRBJ2-3, with D possibly matching TRBD2 (6 bases). CDR1 is SGDLS, CDR2 YYNGEE, per germline. Trimming took off 2 bases at V and 2 bases at J, with 9 bases between the two ends. The CDR3 loop spans 14 amino acids. This CDR3 is CASSVGGVTDTQYF. In nucleotides, the CDR3 is TGTGCCAGCAGCGTGGGGGGTGTCACAGATACGCAGTATTTT.

This chain joins TRBV7-2 and TRBJ2-3; 8 nucleotides align to TRBD2. V shed 5 bases, J shed 3 bases, and the junction held 10 bases outside the gene matches. The CDR3 covers 16 residues. Germline assignment: CDR1 SGHTA and CDR2 FQGNSA. CDR3 residues: CASSRGLGLFTDTQYF. The CDR3 DNA reads as TGTGCCAGCAGCAGGGGACTAGGACTTTTTACAGATACGCAGTATTTT.

This chain joins TRBV10-1 and TRBJ2-1, with TRBD2 matching 10 bases. Looked up from germline, CDR1 is WNHNN and CDR2 is SYGVQD (reference sequence). The CDR3 has 14 amino acids. With 6 bases clipped from V and 9 bases from J, the junction kept 8 bases outside the gene matches. CDR3 bases: TGCGCCAGCAGAGCTAGCGGGAGTGGCGGTGAGCAGTTCTTC. This translates into CASRASGSGGEQFF.

The chain employs TRBV19 and TRBJ1-2; a weak D match, TRBD1 (6 bases). Trimming took off 8 bases at V and 4 bases at J, with 11 bases between the two ends. Germline CDR1 reads LNHDA; CDR2 reads SQIVND (reference sequence). The CDR3 is 12 amino acids. The CDR3: CASRTGSYGYTF. The CDR3 nucleotides read TGTGCCAGTCGAACAGGGTCCTATGGCTACACCTTC. Looking up the rest from reference TRBV19 and TRBJ1-2 gives the full variable domain: DGGITQSPKYLFRKEGQNVTLSCEQNLNHDAMYWYRQDPGQGLRLIYYSQIVNDFQKGDIAEGYSVSREKKESFPLTVTSAQKNPTAFYLCASRTGSYGYTFGSGTRLTVV.

This rearrangement joins TRBV7-9 to TRBJ1-5; D is uncertain. V shed 5 bases and J shed 4 bases, with 15 bases lying between them. The CDR3 covers 15 residues. Germline CDR1 reads SEHNR; CDR2 reads FQNEAQ (reference sequence). The CDR3 DNA reads as TGTGCCAGCAGCATTGGAGTACTACCTAATCAGCCCCAGCATTTT. Its translation: CASSIGVLPNQPQHF. Based on the CDR3 plus reference TRBV7-9 and TRBJ1-5, the full variable domain is DTGVSQNPRHKITKRGQNVTFRCDPISEHNRLYWYRQTLGQGPEFLTYFQNEAQLEKSRLLSDRFSAERPKGSFSTLEIQRTEQGDSAMYLCASSIGVLPNQPQHFGDGTRLSIL.

The V gene is TRBV5-1, the J gene TRBJ1-2; 12 nucleotides match TRBD1. The CDR3 covers 16 residues. V was pared by 0 bases and J by 8 bases, with 8 bases of the junction left unmatched. Per germline, CDR1 SGHRS and CDR2 YFSETQ. The CDR3 here is CASSLAGGTGGAGYTF. The CDR3 nucleotides read TGCGCCAGCAGCTTGGCCGGGGGGACAGGGGGCGCAGGCTACACCTTC.

The V and J genes are TRBV6-8 and TRBJ2-3; 9 bases map to TRBD2. This CDR3 spans 18 amino acids. Germline values: CDR1 MNHGY, CDR2 SAAAGT. V lost 5 bases and J lost 4; bases outside the gene matches: 16. The CDR3 protein is CASSPLCLAGEWADTQYF. CDR3 DNA sequence: TGTGCCAGCAGTCCCCTCTGTTTAGCGGGAGAGTGGGCAGATACGCAGTATTTT.

The chain employs TRBV6-5 and TRBJ1-3; D unclear. The CDR3 has 13 amino acids. Deletions cut 6 bases from V and 5 bases from J, with 11 bases between. Germline values: CDR1 MNHEY, CDR2 SVGAGI. CDR3 sequence: CASREGFRNTIYF. The CDR3 DNA sequence: TGTGCCAGCAGGGAGGGTTTCCGAAACACCATATATTTT.

The rearrangement links TRBV9 to TRBJ2-7, with D possibly matching TRBD2 (5 bases). The germline V gene encodes CDR1 SGDLS and CDR2 YYNGEE. V lost 4 bases, J lost 4 bases, and 12 bases lay in between. The CDR3 covers 13 residues. This CDR3 is CASSSTSGYEQYF. CDR3 sequence (DNA): TGTGCCAGCAGCTCTACTTCGGGGTACGAGCAGTACTTC.

This clone was seen a handful of times. The chain is built from TRBV5-4 and TRBJ1-1; TRBD1 might be the D (5 bases). From germline, CDR1 is SGHNT and CDR2 YYREEE (reference sequence). V was pared by 0 bases and J by 8 bases, with 5 bases between. There are 11 residues in the CDR3. The CDR3 DNA sequence: TGTGCCAGCAGCTTGGCAGGGGAAGCTTTCTTT. Translated, it gives CASSLAGEAFF. Filled out from reference TRBV5-4 and TRBJ1-1, the complete variable domain reads ETGVTQSPTHLIKTRGQQVTLRCSSQSGHNTVSWYQQALGQGPQFIFQYYREEENGRGNFPPRFSGLQFPNYSSELNVNALELDDSALYLCASSLAGEAFFGQGTRLTVV.

This rearrangement joins TRBV9 to TRBJ1-1, with 9 bases fitting TRBD1. There are 15 residues in the CDR3. V dropped 4 bases and J dropped 5; count of bases not matched to a gene: 9. Germline V lookup: CDR1 SGDLS, CDR2 YYNGEE. In nucleotides, the CDR3 is TGTGCCAGCAGCCCCCCCGGGACAGGGAGAACTGAAGCTTTCTTT. This codes for CASSPPGTGRTEAFF.

There are a few counts of this clone. The chain recombines TRBV6-5 with TRBJ1-4, with 7 bases matching TRBD1. The V gene end was trimmed by 5 bases and the J gene end by 7 bases; junction bases not matched to a gene: 7. Germline V lookup: CDR1 MNHEY, CDR2 SVGAGI. The CDR3 extends over 14 amino acids. DNA for the CDR3: TGTGCCAGCAGTCGGCGACAGGGAGGTGAAAAACTGTTTTTT. Amino acids: CASSRRQGGEKLFF.

V and J are TRBV14 and TRBJ1-6; no reliable D call. There are 15 residues in the CDR3. Germline V gene lookup returns CDR1 SGHDN and CDR2 FVKESK. The germline V and J ends were trimmed by 0 bases and 6 bases, with 9 bases remaining between them. The CDR3 region has the DNA TGTGCCAGCAGCCAAGATCTCAGAACTAATTCACCCCTCCACTTT. Translating it yields CASSQDLRTNSPLHF. The full variable domain, its missing parts supplied by reference TRBV14 and TRBJ1-6, is EAGVTQFPSHSVIEKGQTVTLRCDPISGHDNLYWYRRVMGKEIKFLLHFVKESKQDESGMPNNRFLAERTGGTYSTLKVQPAELEDSGVYFCASSQDLRTNSPLHFGNGTRLTVT.

This clone was recorded a few times. The CDR3 nucleotides are TGTGCCAGCAGTACACTGATAGCCACTGAAGCTTTCTTT. It codes for CASSTLIATEAFF. The genes are TRBV28 and TRBJ1-1; D is unresolved. V shed 5 bases and J shed 4 bases, with 11 bases lying between them. The CDR3 has 13 residues. From germline, CDR1 is MDHEN and CDR2 SYDVKM.

The V call is TRBV2, the J call TRBJ2-5; maybe TRBD1 (5 bases). The CDR3 runs to 14 residues. Per germline, CDR1 SNHLY and CDR2 FYNNEI. Trimming left V 6 bases short and J 4 bases short, with 15 bases between. The CDR3 nucleotides read TGTGCCAGCAGAATCGACAGAAGTATAGAGACCCAGTACTTC. Protein product: CASRIDRSIETQYF.

This chain links TRBV6-1 with TRBJ2-7; TRBD1 agrees at 7 bases. Germline V CDR1 and CDR2: MNHNS, SASEGT. This CDR3 comprises 12 residues. With 1 base clipped from V and 12 bases from J, the junction kept 6 bases outside the gene matches. CDR3 protein: CASSEGDRGGYF. The CDR3 DNA sequence: TGTGCCAGCAGTGAAGGGGACAGAGGAGGGTACTTC.

In nucleotides, the CDR3 is TGTGCCAGCAGTTCCCTAATTGGGAGGGAAAAACTGTTTTTT. This gives the protein CASSSLIGREKLFF. The chain couples TRBV28 to TRBJ1-4; D gene ambiguous. The CDR3 contains 14 residues. Trimming took off 4 bases at V and 8 bases at J, with 14 bases between the two ends. Germline assignment: CDR1 MDHEN and CDR2 SYDVKM. Full variable domain (missing parts from reference TRBV28 and TRBJ1-4): DVKVTQSSRYLVKRTGEKVFLECVQDMDHENMFWYRQDPGLGLRLIYFSYDVKMKEKGDIPEGYSVSREKKERFSLILESASTNQTSMYLCASSSLIGREKLFFGSGTQLSVL.